The 14 T cell receptor beta chains reported below all come from one sample, sequenced in a study of blood T cell repertoires in COVID-19. Repertoires were generated with immunoSEQ multiplex PCR, while TCRdb's copy carries only in-frame clones and drops some. Of about 87,000 clones listed, about 90% are singletons. Sequencing was done on a sample of peripheral blood. These TCRs come from a man younger than 35 with COVID-19, enrolled during active disease.

This chain links TRBV27 with TRBJ2-7, with TRBD2 identical over 12 bases. V shed 0 bases, J shed 4 bases, and the junction held 1 base outside the gene matches. CDR3 length: 15 amino acids. Germline CDR1 and CDR2: MNHEY and SMNVEV (reference sequence). The DNA of the CDR3 is TGTGCCAGCAGTTTATCAACTAGCGGGAGGTACGAGCAGTACTTC. Amino acids: CASSLSTSGRYEQYF.

The J gene is TRBJ1-5, the V gene TRBV19, with 8 bases identical to TRBD1. With V trimmed by 3 bases and J by 4 bases, 5 bases remained unmatched. From germline, CDR1 is LNHDA and CDR2 SQIVND (reference sequence). CDR3 length: 15 residues. The CDR3: CASSIRDRLNQPQHF. The CDR3 coding sequence is TGTGCCAGTAGTATTCGGGACAGGCTAAATCAGCCCCAGCATTTT. The full variable domain, in which reference TRBV19 and TRBJ1-5 provide the parts outside the CDR3, is DGGITQSPKYLFRKEGQNVTLSCEQNLNHDAMYWYRQDPGQGLRLIYYSQIVNDFQKGDIAEGYSVSREKKESFPLTVTSAQKNPTAFYLCASSIRDRLNQPQHFGDGTRLSIL.

The CDR3 is CASSLGRTTPSRETQYF. The CDR3, as DNA: TGTGCCAGCAGCTTAGGCCGTACGACTCCTAGCCGCGAGACCCAGTACTTC. This rearrangement joins TRBV11-2 to TRBJ2-5, with D perhaps matching TRBD2 (5 bases). The V and J ends lost 1 base and 5 bases respectively, with 20 bases between them. Germline values: CDR1 SGHAT, CDR2 FQNNGV. This CDR3 is built from 17 residues.

The chain joins TRBV27 to TRBJ1-2; TRBD1 might be the D (6 bases). There are 13 residues in the CDR3. The germline CDR1 and CDR2 sequences are MNHEY and SMNVEV (reference sequence). Trimming pared 6 bases from V and 6 bases from J, leaving 14 bases between. The CDR3 spells CASSPNRVNGYTF. CDR3 nucleotide sequence: TGTGCCAGCAGCCCTAACAGGGTTAATGGCTACACCTTC.

The chain couples TRBV28 to TRBJ1-3, with unresolved D. Trimming cost V 1 base and J 1 base, with 11 bases left between them. Germline lookup yields CDR1 MDHEN and CDR2 SYDVKM. The CDR3 sequence is 16 residues long. The CDR3 sequence is CASSLFKSLSGNTIYF. Here the CDR3 DNA reads TGTGCCAGCAGTTTATTTAAGTCCCTATCTGGAAACACCATATATTTT.

The J gene is TRBJ2-7, the V gene TRBV3-1 (or the pseudogene TRBV3-2); D not certain. V shed 4 bases and J shed 2 bases, with 12 bases lying between them. The CDR3 runs to 14 residues. Looked up from germline, CDR1 is LGHDT and CDR2 is YNNKEL (reference sequence). CDR3 nucleotides: TGTGCCAGCAGCCCGCGGCCATCCACCTACGAGCAGTACTTC. Protein: CASSPRPSTYEQYF.

The genes are TRBV6-5 and TRBJ1-1, with no clear D. Germline values: CDR1 MNHEY, CDR2 SVGAGI. The CDR3 runs to 15 residues. V was pared by 0 bases and J by 1 base, with 9 bases between. CDR3 nucleotide sequence: TGTGCCAGCAGTTACTCGCCAGGCACGAACACTGAAGCTTTCTTT. This gives the protein CASSYSPGTNTEAFF.

The genes are TRBV6-5 and TRBJ1-1; 7 nucleotides align to TRBD1. CDR1 is MNHEY, CDR2 SVGAGI, per germline. The CDR3 length is 15 residues. The J segment lost 4 bases and the V segment lost 4 bases, leaving 9 bases of the junction unmatched. The CDR3 sequence: CASSSRQGYITEAFF. Written as DNA, the CDR3 is TGTGCCAGCAGTTCCCGACAGGGATATATCACTGAAGCTTTCTTT.

The rearrangement joins TRBV6-5 to TRBJ2-7, with 9 bases lining up with TRBD1. This CDR3 region has 15 residues. Trimming at V came to 7 bases and at J to 4 bases, leaving 11 bases not matched to a gene. Per the germline V gene, CDR1 is MNHEY and CDR2 is SVGAGI. The CDR3 region is CASTQGVGQGYEQYF. The CDR3 DNA sequence: TGTGCCAGCACCCAGGGGGTGGGACAGGGATACGAGCAGTACTTC.

The chain recombines TRBV10-3 with TRBJ1-1; D unresolved. Trimming stripped 10 bases from V and 1 base from J, with 16 bases between. Germline V CDR1 and CDR2: ENHRY, SYGVKD. This CDR3 spans 14 amino acids. The chain's CDR3 is CATVDARRNTEAFF. The CDR3 nucleotides read TGTGCCACCGTAGACGCGAGGCGGAACACTGAAGCTTTCTTT.

The genes are TRBV9 and TRBJ1-1; 7 bases are a match to TRBD1. J gave up 0 bases and V 4 bases, and 6 bases lay outside the gene matches. Germline V gives CDR1 SGDLS, CDR2 YYNGEE. This CDR3 has 15 amino acids. The CDR3 DNA follows: TGTGCCAGCAGCATAGGGACAGCCCTGAACACTGAAGCTTTCTTT. It yields the protein CASSIGTALNTEAFF.

V usage is TRBV27 and J usage is TRBJ2-3; D possibly corresponds to TRBD2 (6 bases). V was shortened by 1 base and J by 6 bases, with 17 bases between the two germline ends. CDR1 MNHEY and CDR2 SMNVEV come from the germline V gene (reference sequence). CDR3 length equals 16 residues. The CDR3 loop is CASSLYPEGPRDTQYF. In DNA form, the CDR3 reads TGTGCCAGCAGTTTATATCCGGAGGGACCCAGGGATACGCAGTATTTT.

J is TRBJ2-5 and V is TRBV5-1; 10 bases match TRBD2. The CDR3 spans 16 residues. V lost 3 bases to trimming and J lost 6 bases; unmatched junction nucleotides: 11. Per germline, CDR1 SGHRS and CDR2 YFSETQ. CDR3 protein: CASSSLALAGAKTQYF. The CDR3, as DNA: TGCGCCAGCAGCTCCTTAGCGCTAGCGGGAGCGAAGACCCAGTACTTC.

Only a few counts were recorded for this clone. The V gene is TRBV3-1 (or the pseudogene TRBV3-2), the J gene TRBJ2-2; TRBD1 is a possible D gene (5 bases). The germline V gene encodes CDR1 LGHDT and CDR2 YNNKEL (reference sequence). The CDR3 consists of 15 residues. With 3 bases removed from V and 0 bases from J, the gap between germline ends came to 8 bases. Here the CDR3 DNA reads TGTGCCAGCAGCCAGGGGCGCGCGAACACCGGGGAGCTGTTTTTT. Protein sequence: CASSQGRANTGELFF.